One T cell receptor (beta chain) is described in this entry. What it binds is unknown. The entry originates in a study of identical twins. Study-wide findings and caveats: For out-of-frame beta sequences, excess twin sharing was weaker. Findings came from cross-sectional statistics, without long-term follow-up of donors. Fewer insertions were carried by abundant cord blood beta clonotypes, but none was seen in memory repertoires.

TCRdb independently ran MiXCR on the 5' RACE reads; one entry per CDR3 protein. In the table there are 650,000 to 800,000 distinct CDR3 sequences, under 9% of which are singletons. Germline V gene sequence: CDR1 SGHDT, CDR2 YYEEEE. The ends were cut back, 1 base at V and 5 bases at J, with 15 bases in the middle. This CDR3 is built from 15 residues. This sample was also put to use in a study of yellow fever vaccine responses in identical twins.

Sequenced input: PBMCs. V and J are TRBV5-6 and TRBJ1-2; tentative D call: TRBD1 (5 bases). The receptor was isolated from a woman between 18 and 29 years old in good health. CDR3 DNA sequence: TGTGCCAGCAGCTTGACTCCTGGGACGGCTTATGGCTACACCTTC. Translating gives CASSLTPGTAYGYTF.